This T cell receptor (beta chain) is from a study of T cell responses to AZD1222 COVID-19 vaccine. As to this clone: Its antigen is unidentified.

Clones were read by immunoSEQ multiplex PCR, and TCRdb kept only the in-frame ones, dropping some. The sample lists about 130,000 clones, about 90% occurring once. Second-dose timings of about 4 or about 12 weeks were pooled. Findings and limits, study-wide: Nearly half of unique spike-specific TCRs reportedly avoided B.1.351 and B.1.1.7 mutated regions. Researchers took repertoire samples only after the peak T cell response had come. A mostly white British donor set with more females was recruited, and clonal diversity was possibly underestimated.

Sample: peripheral blood, taken 28 days after the second AZD1222 dose. The TCR originated in an adult who received the AZD1222 COVID-19 vaccine.

CDR3 DNA: TGCGCCAGCAGTGCCCAGGGGGCGGGATACGAGCAGTACTTC. Translating gives CASSAQGAGYEQYF. The J gene is TRBJ2-7, the V gene TRBV10-2; 8 bases line up with TRBD1. The CDR3 length is 14 residues. Per the germline V gene, CDR1 is WSHSY and CDR2 is SAAADI. Losses at the gene ends were 4 bases for V and 4 bases for J; bases not matched to a gene: 6.